This T cell receptor (beta chain) was identified during a study of shared clonotypes between healthy human individuals. Samples left unsorted employed about 100 million PBMCs for genomic DNA. Libraries were prepared by immunoSEQ multiplex PCR; TCRdb keeps only in-frame clonotypes and omits some of them. The repertoire holds about 460,000 clones, with 75% to 80% as singletons. In regard to this clone: The target antigen is unknown.

The germline gives CDR1 SEHNR, CDR2 FQNEAQ (reference sequence). V lost 7 bases and J lost 0, with 10 bases in between. The CDR3 loop spans 14 amino acids. Study-level findings and limits: Represented diversity (both genetic and exposure-history) was limited by the small number of donors.

This TCR was recovered from a middle-aged woman in good health. Some clones in this sample may be carry-over from other donors' samples. The source material was PBMCs. V is TRBV7-9 and J is TRBJ2-4; D ambiguous. This chain's CDR3 is CASTQDEAKNIQYF. The CDR3 DNA reads TGTGCCAGCACCCAGGACGAAGCCAAAAACATTCAGTACTTC.